The T cell receptor beta chain under discussion was sequenced for a study of blood T cell repertoires in COVID-19. In the study overall: Sites across the United States, Italy and Spain contributed samples from acute and convalescent COVID-19.

J lost 7 bases, V lost 0 bases, and 4 bases had no gene match. This CDR3 has 14 amino acids. Germline V CDR1 and CDR2: LNHNV, YYDKDF (reference sequence). In the original analysis: How many nucleated cells were present was estimated from reference gene primer amplification. Measured with immunoSEQ multiplex PCR; TCRdb has only the in-frame clones, and not every one. Clonal size and the V and J genes are those of that table, whereas D and trimming came from the DNA. The sample yields approximately 230,000 clones, just over 90% seen once. Participants were placed into cohorts based on the clinical history they reported.

This sequence originates from a woman between 18 and 30 years old who had recovered from COVID-19. The chain couples TRBV15 to TRBJ1-2, with 8 nucleotides matching TRBD1. The specimen sequenced was PBMCs or T cells enriched from blood (not recorded which). The CDR3 coding sequence is TGTGCCACCAGCAGAGAAGCAGGGGGCAGTGGCTACACCTTC. Translated, it gives CATSREAGGSGYTF.